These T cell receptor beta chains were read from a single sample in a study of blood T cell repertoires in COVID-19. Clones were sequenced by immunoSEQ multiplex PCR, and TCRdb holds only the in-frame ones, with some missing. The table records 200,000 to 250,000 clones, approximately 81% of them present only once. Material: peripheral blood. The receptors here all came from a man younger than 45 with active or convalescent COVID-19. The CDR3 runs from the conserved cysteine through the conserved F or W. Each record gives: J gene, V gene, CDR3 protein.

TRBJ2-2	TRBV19	CASIGQGAGELFF
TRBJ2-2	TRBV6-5	CAVQGTNTGELFF
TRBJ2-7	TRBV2	CASSEAPWQSSSYEQYF
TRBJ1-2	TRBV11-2	CASTFGGEGYTF
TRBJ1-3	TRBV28	CATEIQPGDTIYF
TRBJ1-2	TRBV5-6	CASSHRGGGLYGYTF
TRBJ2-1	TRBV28	CASWTPRGNSNEQFF
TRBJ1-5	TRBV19	CASSIRTADQPQHF
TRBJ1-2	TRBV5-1	CASSFTGDYGYTF
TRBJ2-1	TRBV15	CATSRDPVGVGEQFF
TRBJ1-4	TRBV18	CASSRNLGTGGVEKLFF
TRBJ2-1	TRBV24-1	CATETGEAYNEQFF
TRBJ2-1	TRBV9	CASSLTSGTYNEQFF
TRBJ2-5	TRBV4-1	CASSHPSGGLRETQYF
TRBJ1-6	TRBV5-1	CASSLVSENSPLHF
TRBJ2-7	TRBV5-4	CASSLEAREQYF
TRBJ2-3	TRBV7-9	CASSPRVQGVPDTQYF
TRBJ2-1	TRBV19	CASTSAYNEQFF
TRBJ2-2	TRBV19	CASSIGTGRSTGELFF
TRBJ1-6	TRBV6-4	CASSEGQGQRSPLHF
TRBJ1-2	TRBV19	CASTAAQRGAYGYTF
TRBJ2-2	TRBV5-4	CASSPGTAPDTGELFF
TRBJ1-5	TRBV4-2	CASSQDPQARQPQHF
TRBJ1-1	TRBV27	CASSPRQGITEAFF
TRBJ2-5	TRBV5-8	CASSPGTLETQYF
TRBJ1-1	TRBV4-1	CASSPLPGQGSSEAFF
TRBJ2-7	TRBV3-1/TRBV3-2	CASSPQSYEQYF
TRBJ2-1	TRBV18	CASSPSQRERRSYNEQFF
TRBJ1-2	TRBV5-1	CASSLNLPDKYGYTF
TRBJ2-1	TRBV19	CASSIAVSYNEQFF
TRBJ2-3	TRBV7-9	CASSFAQTSGKTDTQYF
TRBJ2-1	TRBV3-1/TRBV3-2	CASSQIAGSLFF
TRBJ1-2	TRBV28	CASSSGTWGYYGYTF
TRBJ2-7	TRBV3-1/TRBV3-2	CASSQGGQRYEQYF
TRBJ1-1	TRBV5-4	CASSNGEMNTEAFF
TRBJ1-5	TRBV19	CASSSRVEGGGQPQHF
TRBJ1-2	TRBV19	CASSTRQNGYTF
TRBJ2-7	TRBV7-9	CASSLYGTGGWEQYF
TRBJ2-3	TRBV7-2	CASSIRNRDTQYF
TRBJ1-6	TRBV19	CASRLTGGSNSPLHF
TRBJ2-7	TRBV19	CATSWQIQREQYF
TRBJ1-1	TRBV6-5	CASTIPGTVEEAFF
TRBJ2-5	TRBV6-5	CASSYLAGGEETQYF
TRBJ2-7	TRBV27	CASSFQAVMLSSYEQYF
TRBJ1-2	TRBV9	CASSVSNDSLHGYTF
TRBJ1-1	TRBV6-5	CASSYSVGGGGTEAFF
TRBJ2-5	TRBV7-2	CASSLSSGGSQETQYF
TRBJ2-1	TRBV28	CASSRGGGSYNEQFF
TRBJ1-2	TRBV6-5	CASSSPRGGNYGYTF
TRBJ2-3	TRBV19	CASRKGQGAIDTQYF
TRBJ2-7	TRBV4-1	CASSKGQSYEQYF
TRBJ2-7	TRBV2	CASSEDSRFDEQYF
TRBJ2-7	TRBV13	CASSSSAGTGAYEQYF
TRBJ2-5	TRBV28	CASSSRQILLETQYF
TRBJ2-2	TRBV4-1	CASREAGVLSGELFF
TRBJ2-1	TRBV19	CASSIGGGFYNEQFF
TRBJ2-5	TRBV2	CASKPSAGGVQETQYF
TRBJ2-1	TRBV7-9	CASSHRFGSYNEQFF
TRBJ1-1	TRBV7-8	CASSLLAEAFF